Listed below are T cell receptor beta chains from one sample, sequenced in a study of cytomegalovirus exposure and HLA in healthy donors. Profiling relied on immunoSEQ multiplex PCR, and the TCRdb table lists in-frame clones only, not all of them. The sample lists 90,000 to 110,000 clones, about nine tenths occurring once. The specimen was PBMCs. These receptors all stem from a woman aged 18-30 years in good health and CMV-seronegative. Each CDR3 is given with its conserved first and last residue. The D gene is left open where the match is weak. Size values are once, few and many counts, or a class for expanded clones, and some rows have none.

v_gene: TRBV9
d_gene: -
j_gene: TRBJ1-5
abundance: -
CDR3nt: TGTGCCAGCAGCGTAGCCGGGGGTCAGCCCCAGCATTTT
CDR3aa: CASSVAGGQPQHF

v_gene: TRBV5-8
d_gene: -
j_gene: TRBJ2-3
abundance: -
CDR3nt: TGTGCCAGCAGCTTGGCTCCGGGGGTTGGGACGCAGTATTTT
CDR3aa: CASSLAPGVGTQYF

v_gene: TRBV30
d_gene: -
j_gene: TRBJ2-2
abundance: -
CDR3nt: TGTGCCTGGTTCGGGACCGGGGAGCTGTTTTTT
CDR3aa: CAWFGTGELFF

v_gene: TRBV27
d_gene: -
j_gene: TRBJ2-1
abundance: -
CDR3nt: TGTGCCAGCAGTTTTTCGGTGGGCTACTCCTACAATGAGCAGTTCTTC
CDR3aa: CASSFSVGYSYNEQFF

v_gene: TRBV5-1
d_gene: TRBD1
j_gene: TRBJ1-4
abundance: once
CDR3nt: TGCGCCAGCAGCTTGGGAGCGGGCATACAGGGGCGGCTCGCAACTAATGAAAAACTGTTTTTT
CDR3aa: CASSLGAGIQGRLATNEKLFF

v_gene: TRBV5-1
d_gene: TRBD2
j_gene: TRBJ2-3
abundance: -
CDR3nt: TGCGCCAGCAGCTTGGGTCCTAGCGGGGGGGGGACAGATACGCAGTATTTT
CDR3aa: CASSLGPSGGGTDTQYF

v_gene: TRBV6-1
d_gene: TRBD2
j_gene: TRBJ2-7
abundance: -
CDR3nt: TGTGCCAGCAGTATGACTAGCGGGGGGAACTACGAGCAGTACTTC
CDR3aa: CASSMTSGGNYEQYF

v_gene: TRBV2
d_gene: TRBD1
j_gene: TRBJ1-5
abundance: -
CDR3nt: TGTGCCAGCAGTGAAGCGAGTGGGACAGGGTATGGTCAGCCCCAGCATTTT
CDR3aa: CASSEASGTGYGQPQHF

v_gene: TRBV9
d_gene: -
j_gene: TRBJ2-1
abundance: -
CDR3nt: TGTGCCAGCAGCGTAGTTGGGGTAGGGGATGAGCAGTTCTTC
CDR3aa: CASSVVGVGDEQFF

v_gene: TRBV5-1
d_gene: TRBD1
j_gene: TRBJ2-5
abundance: -
CDR3nt: TGCGCCAGCAGTTCAGCGTCAGGGGGAGAGACCCAGTACTTC
CDR3aa: CASSSASGGETQYF

v_gene: TRBV27
d_gene: TRBD1
j_gene: TRBJ1-3
abundance: -
CDR3nt: TGTGCCAGCAGTCTAACCTACCCGACAGGGAGGGGAAACACCATATATTTT
CDR3aa: CASSLTYPTGRGNTIYF

v_gene: TRBV25-1
d_gene: -
j_gene: TRBJ1-1
abundance: -
CDR3nt: TGTGCCAGCAGTGAACCGGGGACATTGAACACTGAAGCTTTCTTT
CDR3aa: CASSEPGTLNTEAFF

v_gene: TRBV7-2
d_gene: TRBD2
j_gene: TRBJ2-5
abundance: -
CDR3nt: TGTGCCAGCAACACGGGCGGGACGGGGGGGCGTCAAGAGACCCAGTACTTC
CDR3aa: CASNTGGTGGRQETQYF

v_gene: TRBV6-6
d_gene: -
j_gene: TRBJ2-2
abundance: -
CDR3nt: TGTGCCAGCAGTTACTCGAGGGCCACTCACACCGGGGAGCTGTTTTTT
CDR3aa: CASSYSRATHTGELFF

v_gene: TRBV5-1
d_gene: -
j_gene: TRBJ2-7
abundance: -
CDR3nt: TGCGCCAGCAGCAGAGACATTAGCTACGAGCAGTACTTC
CDR3aa: CASSRDISYEQYF

v_gene: TRBV7-8
d_gene: TRBD2
j_gene: TRBJ2-1
abundance: -
CDR3nt: TGTGCCAGCGGACTAGCGGAATACAATGAGCAGTTCTTC
CDR3aa: CASGLAEYNEQFF

v_gene: TRBV19
d_gene: TRBD1
j_gene: TRBJ1-4
abundance: -
CDR3nt: TGTGCCAGTAGCCGGACAGGGGCGGGGGAAAAACTGTTTTTT
CDR3aa: CASSRTGAGEKLFF

v_gene: TRBV9
d_gene: -
j_gene: TRBJ2-7
abundance: -
CDR3nt: TGTGCCAGCAGCGTAGGAACCGCGACTTACGAGCAGTACTTC
CDR3aa: CASSVGTATYEQYF

v_gene: TRBV19
d_gene: TRBD2
j_gene: TRBJ2-2
abundance: -
CDR3nt: TGTGCCAGTAGTAGGCACGGGACTAGCGGGGGTTCCACCACCGGGGAGCTGTTTTTT
CDR3aa: CASSRHGTSGGSTTGELFF

v_gene: TRBV6-5
d_gene: -
j_gene: TRBJ2-2
abundance: -
CDR3nt: TGTGCCAGCAGTTACGGCCAGGGGCTCACCGGGGAGCTGTTTTTT
CDR3aa: CASSYGQGLTGELFF

v_gene: TRBV6-4
d_gene: TRBD2
j_gene: TRBJ2-2
abundance: few
CDR3nt: TGTGCCAGCAGTGACTCCCAGTCGGGAGGCGGGGAGCTGTTTTTT
CDR3aa: CASSDSQSGGGELFF

v_gene: TRBV30
d_gene: TRBD2
j_gene: TRBJ2-1
abundance: -
CDR3nt: TGTGCCTGGAGTGTACCTAGCGGGAGTGCCAATGAGCAGTTCTTC
CDR3aa: CAWSVPSGSANEQFF

v_gene: TRBV19
d_gene: -
j_gene: TRBJ1-1
abundance: once
CDR3nt: TGTGCCAGTAGTATCCGGGTTGCGGTTCGACAGGCGGGCACTGAAGCTTTCTTT
CDR3aa: CASSIRVAVRQAGTEAFF

v_gene: TRBV4-2
d_gene: TRBD2
j_gene: TRBJ2-1
abundance: few
CDR3nt: TGTGCCAGCAGCCAAGCGGCGTGGCCTAGCGGAAGGAGCTCCTACAATGAGCAGTTCTTC
CDR3aa: CASSQAAWPSGRSSYNEQFF

v_gene: TRBV19
d_gene: -
j_gene: TRBJ1-5
abundance: -
CDR3nt: TGTGCCAGTAGTATAGGGCCTCAAAGCAATCAGCCCCAGCATTTT
CDR3aa: CASSIGPQSNQPQHF

v_gene: TRBV5-6
d_gene: -
j_gene: TRBJ2-4
abundance: -
CDR3nt: TGTGCCAGCAGCCCCACAGGGCCCAAAAACATTCAGTACTTC
CDR3aa: CASSPTGPKNIQYF

v_gene: TRBV7-6
d_gene: -
j_gene: TRBJ1-3
abundance: -
CDR3nt: TGTGCCAGCAGCTTAGAGCCAGGGTGGGGAAACACCATATATTTT
CDR3aa: CASSLEPGWGNTIYF

v_gene: TRBV7-9
d_gene: TRBD1
j_gene: TRBJ1-1
abundance: once
CDR3nt: TGTGCCAGCAGCCCTGGACAGGCGGATGAAGCTTTCTTT
CDR3aa: CASSPGQADEAFF

v_gene: TRBV18
d_gene: TRBD1
j_gene: TRBJ1-2
abundance: -
CDR3nt: TGTGCCAGCTCACCACCGACACAGGGACAGGGCTATGGCTACACCTTC
CDR3aa: CASSPPTQGQGYGYTF

v_gene: TRBV9
d_gene: -
j_gene: TRBJ2-1
abundance: -
CDR3nt: TGTGCCAGCATGTCGGGCTACAATGAGCAGTTCTTC
CDR3aa: CASMSGYNEQFF

v_gene: TRBV27
d_gene: TRBD1
j_gene: TRBJ2-2
abundance: -
CDR3nt: TGTGCCAACTGCCAGCATAGTTTGCATGGACAGGGATTAACCGGGGAGCTGTTTTTT
CDR3aa: CANCQHSLHGQGLTGELFF

v_gene: TRBV19
d_gene: TRBD1
j_gene: TRBJ2-7
abundance: -
CDR3nt: TGTGCCAGTAGTGCAACCGGGACAGGGCTCTACGAGCAGTACTTC
CDR3aa: CASSATGTGLYEQYF

v_gene: TRBV10-3
d_gene: TRBD1
j_gene: TRBJ2-7
abundance: -
CDR3nt: TGTGCCATCAGGTCCGGGACAGGCTCCTACGAGCAGTACTTC
CDR3aa: CAIRSGTGSYEQYF